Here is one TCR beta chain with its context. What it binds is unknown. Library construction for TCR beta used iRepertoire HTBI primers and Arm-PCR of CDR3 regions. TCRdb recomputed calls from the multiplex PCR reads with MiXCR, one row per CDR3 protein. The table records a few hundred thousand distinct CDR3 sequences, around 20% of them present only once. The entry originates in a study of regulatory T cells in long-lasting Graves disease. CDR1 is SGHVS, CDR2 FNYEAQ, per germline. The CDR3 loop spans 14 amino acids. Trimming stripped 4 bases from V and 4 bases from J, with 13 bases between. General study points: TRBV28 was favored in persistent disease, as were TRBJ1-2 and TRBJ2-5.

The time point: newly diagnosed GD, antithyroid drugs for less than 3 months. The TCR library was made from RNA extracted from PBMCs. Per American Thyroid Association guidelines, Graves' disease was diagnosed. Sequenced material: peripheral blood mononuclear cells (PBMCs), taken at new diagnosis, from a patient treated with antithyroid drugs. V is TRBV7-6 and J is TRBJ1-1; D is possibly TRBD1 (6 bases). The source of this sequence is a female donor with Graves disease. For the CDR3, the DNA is TGTGCCAGCAGCTCGGGGGGCTTGACCACTGAAGCTTTCTTT. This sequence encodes CASSSGGLTTEAFF. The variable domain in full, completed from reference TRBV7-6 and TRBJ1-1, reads GAGVSQSPRYKVTKRGQDVALRCDPISGHVSLYWYRQALGQGPEFLTYFNYEAQQDKSGLPNDRFSAERPEGSISTLTIQRTEQRDSAMYRCASSSGGLTTEAFFGQGTRLTVV.